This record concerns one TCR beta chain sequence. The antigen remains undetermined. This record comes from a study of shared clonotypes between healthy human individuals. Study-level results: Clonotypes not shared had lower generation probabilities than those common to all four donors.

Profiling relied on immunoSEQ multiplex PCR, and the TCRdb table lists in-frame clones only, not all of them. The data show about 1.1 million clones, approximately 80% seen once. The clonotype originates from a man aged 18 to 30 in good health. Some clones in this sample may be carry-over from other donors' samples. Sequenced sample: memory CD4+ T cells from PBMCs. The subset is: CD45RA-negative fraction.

CDR3 nucleotide sequence: TGTGCCAGCAGTTTTCTTAGTGGGTCAGGGGCCAACGTCCTGACTTTC. Protein product: CASSFLSGSGANVLTF. This chain connects TRBV28 to TRBJ2-6; D gene unclear. The V end was cut by 3 bases, the J end by 4 bases, with 13 bases between. Germline assignment: CDR1 MDHEN and CDR2 SYDVKM. The CDR3 has 16 residues.